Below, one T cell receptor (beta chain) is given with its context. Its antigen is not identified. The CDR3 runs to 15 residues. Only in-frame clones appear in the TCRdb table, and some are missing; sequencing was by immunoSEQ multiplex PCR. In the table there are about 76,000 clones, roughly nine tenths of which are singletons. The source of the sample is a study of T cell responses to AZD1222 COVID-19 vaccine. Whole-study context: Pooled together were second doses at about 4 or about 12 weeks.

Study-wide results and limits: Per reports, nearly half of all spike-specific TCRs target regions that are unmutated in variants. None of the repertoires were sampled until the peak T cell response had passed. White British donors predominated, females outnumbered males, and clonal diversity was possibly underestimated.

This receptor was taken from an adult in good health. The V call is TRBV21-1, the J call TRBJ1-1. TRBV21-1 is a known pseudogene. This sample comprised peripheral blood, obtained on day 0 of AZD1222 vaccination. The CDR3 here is CASSKELGGVPEAFF. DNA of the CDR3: TGTGCCAGCAGCAAAGAGCTAGGAGGCGTGCCTGAAGCTTTCTTT.